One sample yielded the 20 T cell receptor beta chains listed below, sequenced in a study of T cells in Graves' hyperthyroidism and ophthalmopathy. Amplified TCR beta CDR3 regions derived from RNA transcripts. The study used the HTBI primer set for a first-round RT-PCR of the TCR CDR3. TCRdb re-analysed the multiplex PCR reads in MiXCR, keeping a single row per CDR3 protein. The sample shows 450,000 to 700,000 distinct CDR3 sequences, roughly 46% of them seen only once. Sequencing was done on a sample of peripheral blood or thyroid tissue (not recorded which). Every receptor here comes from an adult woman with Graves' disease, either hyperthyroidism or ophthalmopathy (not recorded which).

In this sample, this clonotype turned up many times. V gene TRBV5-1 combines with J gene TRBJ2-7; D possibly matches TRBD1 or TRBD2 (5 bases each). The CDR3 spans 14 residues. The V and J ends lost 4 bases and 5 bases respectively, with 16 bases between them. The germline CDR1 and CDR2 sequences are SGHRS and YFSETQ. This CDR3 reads CASSPRDPGDEQYF. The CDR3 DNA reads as TGCGCCAGCAGCCCTCGGGACCCCGGCGACGAGCAGTACTTC.

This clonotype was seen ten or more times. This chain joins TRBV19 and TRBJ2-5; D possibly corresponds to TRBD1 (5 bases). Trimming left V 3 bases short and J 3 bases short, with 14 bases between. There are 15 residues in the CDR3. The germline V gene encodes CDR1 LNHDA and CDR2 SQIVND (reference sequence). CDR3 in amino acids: CASSIGQGEKETQYF. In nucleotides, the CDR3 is TGTGCCAGTAGTATTGGGCAGGGTGAGAAAGAGACCCAGTACTTC.

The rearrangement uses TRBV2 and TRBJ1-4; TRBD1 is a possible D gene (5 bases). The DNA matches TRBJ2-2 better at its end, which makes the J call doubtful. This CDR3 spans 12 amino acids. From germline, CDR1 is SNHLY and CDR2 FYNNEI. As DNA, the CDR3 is TGTGCCACGCTACAGGTCACCGGGGAGCTGTTTTTT. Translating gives CATLQVTGELFF.

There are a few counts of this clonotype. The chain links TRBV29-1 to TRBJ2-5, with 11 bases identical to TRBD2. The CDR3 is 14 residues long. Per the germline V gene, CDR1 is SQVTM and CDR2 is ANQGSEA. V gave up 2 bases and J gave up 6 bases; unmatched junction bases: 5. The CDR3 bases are TGCAGCGTTGAATCGGGGACTAGCGGACAGACCCAGTACTTC. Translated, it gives CSVESGTSGQTQYF.

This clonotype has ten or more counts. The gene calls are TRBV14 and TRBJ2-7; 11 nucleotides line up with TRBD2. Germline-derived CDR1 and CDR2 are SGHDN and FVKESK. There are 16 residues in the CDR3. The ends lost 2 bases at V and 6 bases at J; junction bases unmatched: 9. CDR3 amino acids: CASSQTSGSPDPEQYF. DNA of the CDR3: TGTGCCAGCAGCCAAACTAGCGGGAGCCCCGACCCCGAGCAGTACTTC.

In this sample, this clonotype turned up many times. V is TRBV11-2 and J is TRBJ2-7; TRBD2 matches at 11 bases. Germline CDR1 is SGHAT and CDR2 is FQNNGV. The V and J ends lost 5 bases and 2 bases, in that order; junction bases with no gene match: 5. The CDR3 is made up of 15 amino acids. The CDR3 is CASSPGLAVTYEQYF. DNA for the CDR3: TGTGCCAGCAGCCCGGGACTAGCGGTGACCTACGAGCAGTACTTC.

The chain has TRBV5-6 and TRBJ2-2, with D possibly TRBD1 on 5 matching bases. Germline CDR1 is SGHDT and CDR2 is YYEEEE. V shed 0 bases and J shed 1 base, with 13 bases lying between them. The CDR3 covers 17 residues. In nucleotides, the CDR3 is TGTGCCAGCAGCTTGGATGAGTCAGGGATGAACACCGGGGAGCTGTTTTTT. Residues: CASSLDESGMNTGELFF. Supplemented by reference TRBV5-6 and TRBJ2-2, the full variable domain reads DAGVTQSPTHLIKTRGQQVTLRCSPKSGHDTVSWYQQALGQGPQFIFQYYEEEERQRGNFPDRFSGHQFPNYSSELNVNALLLGDSALYLCASSLDESGMNTGELFFGEGSRLTVL.

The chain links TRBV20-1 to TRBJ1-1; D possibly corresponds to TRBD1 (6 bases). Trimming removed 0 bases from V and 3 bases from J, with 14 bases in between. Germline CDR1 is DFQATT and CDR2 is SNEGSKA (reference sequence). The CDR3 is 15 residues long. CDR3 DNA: TGCAGTGCTAGAGATGAAGGGGGGCTCGACACTGAAGCTTTCTTT. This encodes CSARDEGGLDTEAFF.

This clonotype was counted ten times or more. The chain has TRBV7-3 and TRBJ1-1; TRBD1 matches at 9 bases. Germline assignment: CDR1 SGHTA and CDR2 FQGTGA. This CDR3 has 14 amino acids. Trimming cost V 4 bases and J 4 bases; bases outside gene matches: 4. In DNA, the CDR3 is TGTGCCAGCAGCTCCGGGACAGGGCCCACTGAAGCTTTCTTT. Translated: CASSSGTGPTEAFF.

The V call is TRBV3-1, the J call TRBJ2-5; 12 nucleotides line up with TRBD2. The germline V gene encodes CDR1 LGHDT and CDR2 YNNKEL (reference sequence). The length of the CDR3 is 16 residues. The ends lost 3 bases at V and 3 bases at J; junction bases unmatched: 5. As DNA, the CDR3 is TGTGCCAGCAGCCATCGACTAGCGGGGGATGAAGAGACCCAGTACTTC. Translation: CASSHRLAGDEETQYF.

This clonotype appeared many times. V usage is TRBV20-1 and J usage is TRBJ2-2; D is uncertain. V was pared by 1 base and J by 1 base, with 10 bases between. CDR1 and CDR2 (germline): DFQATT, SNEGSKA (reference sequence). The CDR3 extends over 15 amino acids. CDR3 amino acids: CSARVGLGNTGELFF. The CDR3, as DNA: TGCAGTGCTAGAGTAGGGCTAGGGAACACCGGGGAGCTGTTTTTT.

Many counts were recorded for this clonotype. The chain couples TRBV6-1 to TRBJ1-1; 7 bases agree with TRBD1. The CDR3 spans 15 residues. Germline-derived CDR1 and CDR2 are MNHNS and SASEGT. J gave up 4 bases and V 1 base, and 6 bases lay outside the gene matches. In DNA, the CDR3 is TGTGCCAGCAGTGAAGAGACAGGGCTGAGCACTGAAGCTTTCTTT. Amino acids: CASSEETGLSTEAFF.

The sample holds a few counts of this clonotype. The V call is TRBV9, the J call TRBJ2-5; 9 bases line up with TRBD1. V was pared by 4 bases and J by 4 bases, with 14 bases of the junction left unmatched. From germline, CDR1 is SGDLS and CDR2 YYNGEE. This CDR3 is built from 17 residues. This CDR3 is CASSQDPWDRVGETQYF. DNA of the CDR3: TGTGCCAGCAGCCAAGATCCCTGGGACAGGGTGGGAGAGACCCAGTACTTC. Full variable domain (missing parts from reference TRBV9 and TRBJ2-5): DSGVTQTPKHLITATGQRVTLRCSPRSGDLSVYWYQQSLDQGLQFLIQYYNGEERAKGNILERFSAQQFPDLHSELNLSSLELGDSALYFCASSQDPWDRVGETQYFGPGTRLLVL.

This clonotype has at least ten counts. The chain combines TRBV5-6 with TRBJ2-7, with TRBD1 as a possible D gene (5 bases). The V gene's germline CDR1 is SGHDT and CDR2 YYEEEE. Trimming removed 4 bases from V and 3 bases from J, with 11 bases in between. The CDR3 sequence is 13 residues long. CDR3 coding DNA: TGTGCCAGCAGCCTAGGACACCTCTACGAGCAGTACTTC. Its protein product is CASSLGHLYEQYF.

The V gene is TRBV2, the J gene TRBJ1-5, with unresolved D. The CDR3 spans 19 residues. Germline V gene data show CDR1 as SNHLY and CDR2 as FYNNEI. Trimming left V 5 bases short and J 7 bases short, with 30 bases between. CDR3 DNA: TGTGCCAGCAGTTTTCCTAGCGGGAATGACGGGGAGCGCCAGCAGCCCCAGCATTTT. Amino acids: CASSFPSGNDGERQQPQHF.

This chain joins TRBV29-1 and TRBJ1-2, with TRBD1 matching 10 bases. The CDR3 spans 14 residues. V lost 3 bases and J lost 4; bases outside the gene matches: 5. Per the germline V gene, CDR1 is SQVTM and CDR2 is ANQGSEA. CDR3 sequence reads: CSVDTDRGFYGYTF. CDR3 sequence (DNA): TGCAGCGTTGATACGGACAGGGGGTTCTATGGCTACACCTTC.

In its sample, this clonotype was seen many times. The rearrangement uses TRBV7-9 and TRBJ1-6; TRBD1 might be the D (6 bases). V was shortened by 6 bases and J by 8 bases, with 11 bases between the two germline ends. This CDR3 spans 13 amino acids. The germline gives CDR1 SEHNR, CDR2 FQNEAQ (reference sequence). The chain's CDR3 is CASSGSGDSPLHF. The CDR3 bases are TGTGCCAGCAGTGGGTCAGGGGATTCACCCCTCCACTTT.

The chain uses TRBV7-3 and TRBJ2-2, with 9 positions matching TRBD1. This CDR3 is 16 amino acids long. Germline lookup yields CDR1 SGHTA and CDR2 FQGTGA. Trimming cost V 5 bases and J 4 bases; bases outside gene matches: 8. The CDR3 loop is CASSVTGQGFTGELFF. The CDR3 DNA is TGTGCCAGCAGCGTCACGGGACAGGGCTTCACCGGGGAGCTGTTTTTT.

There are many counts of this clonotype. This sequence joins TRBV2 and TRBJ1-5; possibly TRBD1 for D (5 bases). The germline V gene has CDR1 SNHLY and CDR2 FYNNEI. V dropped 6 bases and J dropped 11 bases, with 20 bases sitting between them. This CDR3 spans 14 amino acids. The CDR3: CASSQEARGSTQHF. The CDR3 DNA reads TGTGCCAGCAGCCAAGAGGCTAGGGGATCAACCCAGCATTTT.

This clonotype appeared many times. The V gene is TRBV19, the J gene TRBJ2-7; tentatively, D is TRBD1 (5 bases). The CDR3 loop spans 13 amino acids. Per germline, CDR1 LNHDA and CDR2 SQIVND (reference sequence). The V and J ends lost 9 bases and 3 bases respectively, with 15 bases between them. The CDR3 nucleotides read TGTGCCAGCAGGGCATCCCGTCACTACGAGCAGTACTTC. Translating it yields CASRASRHYEQYF.